Here is one TCR beta chain with its context. This entry is derived from a study of blood T cell repertoires in COVID-19. Using immunoSEQ multiplex PCR, the repertoire was profiled, and TCRdb retains in-frame clones only, with some absent. The table includes 250,000 to 400,000 clones, around 87% detected once. This CDR3 is 13 amino acids long. V lost 3 bases, J lost 6 bases, and 12 bases lay in between. Sequences were obtained from peripheral blood. This sequence originates from a man over 45 with active or convalescent COVID-19. J is TRBJ2-7 and V is TRBV12-3 or TRBV12-4, with D perhaps matching TRBD2 (5 bases). Here the CDR3 DNA reads TGTGCCAGCAGTTTGGCGGGTTCAGGCGAGCAGTACTTC. Its translation: CASSLAGSGEQYF.